This T cell receptor beta chain was found in a study of Ad26.COV2.S vaccination and SARS-CoV-2 variants. The CDR3 has 15 amino acids. Trimming removed 1 base at V and 8 bases at J, with 14 bases between. From germline, CDR1 is MNHEY and CDR2 SMNVEV (reference sequence). The treatment was: approximately 18 received Ad26.COV2.S at low or high dose, single or two shots; roughly five received placebo; per-sample allocation not given. It was on day 63 after the first vaccine or placebo injection that samples were taken. Sequenced by immunoSEQ multiplex PCR; TCRdb stores in-frame clones only, minus some. The table lists roughly 400,000 clones, over 80% of them singletons.

The sample was peripheral blood, taken in a trial of Ad26.COV2.S vaccine versus placebo. The receptor's source is a person aged 18-60 years who received the Ad26.COV2.S COVID-19 vaccine or a placebo. The V and J genes are TRBV27 and TRBJ1-4; tentatively, D is TRBD1 (5 bases). The CDR3 nucleotides read TGTGCCAGCAGTTTATTCGGGGGAATCGGGGAAAAACTGTTTTTT. Its translation: CASSLFGGIGEKLFF. Full variable domain (rest looked up from reference TRBV27 and TRBJ1-4): EAQVTQNPRYLITVTGKKLTVTCSQNMNHEYMSWYRQDPGLGLRQIYYSMNVEVTDKGDVPEGYKVSRKEKRNFPLILESPSPNQTSLYFCASSLFGGIGEKLFFGSGTQLSVL.